This T cell receptor (beta chain) came from a study of T cells in Graves' hyperthyroidism and ophthalmopathy. RNA transcripts yielded amplified TCR beta CDR3 regions. A first-round RT-PCR of the TCR CDR3 used the HTBI primer set. TCRdb re-called the multiplex PCR reads with MiXCR, one entry per CDR3 protein. The data contain roughly 580,000 distinct CDR3 sequences, approximately 15% of them seen just once; the ten biggest clones take up roughly 5.7%. This clonotype was recorded many times. Its antigen is undetermined. Study-wide points: A model of 13 V-J pairs discriminated ophthalmopathy from stable hyperthyroidism.

This sample holds PBMCs from less than 11 ml fresh peripheral blood. The V gene end was trimmed by 7 bases and the J gene end by 5 bases; junction bases not matched to a gene: 6. The CDR3 sequence is 14 residues long. Germline CDR1 is LNHDA and CDR2 is SQIVND (reference sequence). Sequencing input: blood. The receptor's source is a woman aged 30 to 39 with Graves' hyperthyroidism that later progressed to Graves' ophthalmopathy. The genes are TRBV19 and TRBJ1-5; 9 nucleotides align to TRBD1. As DNA, the CDR3 is TGTGCCAGTACCGATACAGGGGGCGATCAGCCCCAGCATTTT. Translating gives CASTDTGGDQPQHF.